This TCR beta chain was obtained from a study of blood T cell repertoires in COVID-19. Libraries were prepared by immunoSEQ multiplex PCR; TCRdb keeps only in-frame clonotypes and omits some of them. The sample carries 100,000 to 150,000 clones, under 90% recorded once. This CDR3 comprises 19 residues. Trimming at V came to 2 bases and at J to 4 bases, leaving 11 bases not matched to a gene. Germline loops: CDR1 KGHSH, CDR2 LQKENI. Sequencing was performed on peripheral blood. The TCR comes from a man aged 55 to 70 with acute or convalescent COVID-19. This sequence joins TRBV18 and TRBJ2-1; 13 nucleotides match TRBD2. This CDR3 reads CASSPSTTSGRAWYNEQFF. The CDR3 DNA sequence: TGTGCCAGCTCACCATCCACTACTAGCGGGAGGGCCTGGTACAATGAGCAGTTCTTC.